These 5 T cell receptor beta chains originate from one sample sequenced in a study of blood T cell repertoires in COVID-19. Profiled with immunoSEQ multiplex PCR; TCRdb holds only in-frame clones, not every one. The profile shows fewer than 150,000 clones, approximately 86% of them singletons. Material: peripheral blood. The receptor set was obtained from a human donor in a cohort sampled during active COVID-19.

CDR3 residues: CASGLQGRHGYTF. Here the CDR3 DNA reads TGTGCCAGCGGCCTACAGGGGAGGCATGGCTACACCTTC. This rearrangement joins TRBV5-4 to TRBJ1-2; TRBD1 aligns across 7 bases. Germline loops: CDR1 SGHNT, CDR2 YYREEE (reference sequence). With V trimmed by 7 bases and J by 6 bases, 9 bases remained unmatched. CDR3 length equals 13 residues.

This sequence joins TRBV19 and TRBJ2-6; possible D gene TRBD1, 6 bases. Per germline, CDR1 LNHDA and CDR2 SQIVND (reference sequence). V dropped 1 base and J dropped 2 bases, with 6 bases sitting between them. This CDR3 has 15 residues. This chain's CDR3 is CASSIGTAGANVLTF. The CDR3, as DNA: TGTGCCAGTAGTATAGGGACAGCTGGGGCCAACGTCCTGACTTTC. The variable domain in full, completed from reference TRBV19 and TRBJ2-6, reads DGGITQSPKYLFRKEGQNVTLSCEQNLNHDAMYWYRQDPGQGLRLIYYSQIVNDFQKGDIAEGYSVSREKKESFPLTVTSAQKNPTAFYLCASSIGTAGANVLTFGAGSRLTVL.

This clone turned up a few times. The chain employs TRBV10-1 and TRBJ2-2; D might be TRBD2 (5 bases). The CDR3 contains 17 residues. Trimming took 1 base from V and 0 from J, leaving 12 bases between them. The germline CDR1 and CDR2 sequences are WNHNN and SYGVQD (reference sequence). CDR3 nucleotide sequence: TGCGCCAGCAGTGAGTTTGGCGGGTGGCCGAACACCGGGGAGCTGTTTTTT. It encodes CASSEFGGWPNTGELFF.

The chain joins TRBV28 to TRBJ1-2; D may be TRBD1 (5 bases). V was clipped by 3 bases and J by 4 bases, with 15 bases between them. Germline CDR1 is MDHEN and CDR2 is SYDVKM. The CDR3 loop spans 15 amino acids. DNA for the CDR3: TGTGCCAGCAGTTTCGTCGGGCAGGGAGGCTATGGCTACACCTTC. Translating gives CASSFVGQGGYGYTF.

The CDR3 loop reads CASSLTAGGNEQYF. In DNA form, the CDR3 reads TGTGCCAGCAGCTTAACGGCGGGAGGCAATGAGCAGTACTTC. This chain connects TRBV7-9 to TRBJ2-7; 8 nucleotides align to TRBD2. V trimming: 2 bases; J trimming: 7 bases; junction bases outside the gene matches: 7. The CDR3 length is 14 residues. Looked up from germline, CDR1 is SEHNR and CDR2 is FQNEAQ (reference sequence).